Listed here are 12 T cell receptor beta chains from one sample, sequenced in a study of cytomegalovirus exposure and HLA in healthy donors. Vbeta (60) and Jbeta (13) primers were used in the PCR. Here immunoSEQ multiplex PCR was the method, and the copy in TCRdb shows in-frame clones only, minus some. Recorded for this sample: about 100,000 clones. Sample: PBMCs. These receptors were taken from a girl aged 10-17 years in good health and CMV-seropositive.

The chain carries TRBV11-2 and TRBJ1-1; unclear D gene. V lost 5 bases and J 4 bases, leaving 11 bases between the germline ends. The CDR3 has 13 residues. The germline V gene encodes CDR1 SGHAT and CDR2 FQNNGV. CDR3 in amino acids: CASSGLLPTEAFF. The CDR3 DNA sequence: TGTGCCAGCAGCGGCCTCTTGCCCACTGAAGCTTTCTTT. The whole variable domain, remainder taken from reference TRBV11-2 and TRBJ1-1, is EAGVAQSPRYKIIEKRQSVAFWCNPISGHATLYWYQQILGQGPKLLIQFQNNGVVDDSQLPKDRFSAERLKGVDSTLKIQPAKLEDSAVYLCASSGLLPTEAFFGQGTRLTVV.

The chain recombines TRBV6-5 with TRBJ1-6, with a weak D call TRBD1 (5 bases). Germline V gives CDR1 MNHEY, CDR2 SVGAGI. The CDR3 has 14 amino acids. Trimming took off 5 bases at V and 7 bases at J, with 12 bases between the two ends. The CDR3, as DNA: TGTGCCAGCAGTCGTGAAAGGGGAAATTCACCCCTCCACTTT. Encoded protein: CASSRERGNSPLHF.

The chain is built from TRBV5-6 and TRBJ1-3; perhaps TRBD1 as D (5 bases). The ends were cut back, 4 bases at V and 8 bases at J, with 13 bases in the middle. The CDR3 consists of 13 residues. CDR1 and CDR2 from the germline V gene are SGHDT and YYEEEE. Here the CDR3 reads CASSVQGVDTIYF. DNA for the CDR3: TGTGCCAGCAGCGTTCAAGGGGTGGACACCATATATTTT.

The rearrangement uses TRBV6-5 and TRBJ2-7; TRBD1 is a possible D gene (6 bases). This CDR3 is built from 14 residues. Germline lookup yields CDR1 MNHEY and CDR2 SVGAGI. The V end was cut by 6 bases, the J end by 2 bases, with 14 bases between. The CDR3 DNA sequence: TGTGCCAGCAGCCTCGGGACACCTACCTACGAGCAGTACTTC. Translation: CASSLGTPTYEQYF.

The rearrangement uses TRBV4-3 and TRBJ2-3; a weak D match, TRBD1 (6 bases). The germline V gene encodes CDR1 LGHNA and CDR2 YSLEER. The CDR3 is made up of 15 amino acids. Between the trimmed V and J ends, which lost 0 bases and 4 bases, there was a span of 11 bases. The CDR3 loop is CASSQDAQGPDTQYF. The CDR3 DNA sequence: TGCGCCAGCAGCCAAGATGCACAGGGACCAGATACGCAGTATTTT.

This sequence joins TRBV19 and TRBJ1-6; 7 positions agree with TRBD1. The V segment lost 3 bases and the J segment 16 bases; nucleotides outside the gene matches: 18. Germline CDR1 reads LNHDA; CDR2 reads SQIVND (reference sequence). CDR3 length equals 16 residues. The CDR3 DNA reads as TGTGCCAGTAGTATCTCTCTTGTGACAGGGAGGTATAATCTCCACTTT. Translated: CASSISLVTGRYNLHF.

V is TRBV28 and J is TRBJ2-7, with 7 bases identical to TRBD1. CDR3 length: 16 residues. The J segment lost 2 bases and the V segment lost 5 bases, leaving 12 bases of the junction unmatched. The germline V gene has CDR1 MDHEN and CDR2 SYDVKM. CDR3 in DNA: TGTGCCAGCAGTATAACAGGGGTCCGAAGCGCCTACGAGCAGTACGTC. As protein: CASSITGVRSAYEQYV.

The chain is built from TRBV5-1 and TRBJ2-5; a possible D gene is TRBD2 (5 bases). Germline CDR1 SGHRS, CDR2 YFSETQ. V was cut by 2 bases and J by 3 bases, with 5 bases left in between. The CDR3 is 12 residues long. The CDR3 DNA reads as TGCGCCAGCAGCTTCGGGGAAGAGACCCAGTACTTC. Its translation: CASSFGEETQYF.

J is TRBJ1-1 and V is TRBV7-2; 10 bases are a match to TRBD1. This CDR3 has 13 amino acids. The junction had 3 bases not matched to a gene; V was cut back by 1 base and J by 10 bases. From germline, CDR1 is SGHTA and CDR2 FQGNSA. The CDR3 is CASSLVDRGRAFF. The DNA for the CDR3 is TGTGCCAGCAGCTTAGTCGACAGGGGGCGAGCTTTCTTT.

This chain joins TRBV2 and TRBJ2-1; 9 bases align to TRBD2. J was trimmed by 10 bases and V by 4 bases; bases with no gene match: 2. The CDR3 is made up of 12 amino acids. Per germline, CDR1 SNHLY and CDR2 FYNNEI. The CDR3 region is CASSGLAGEQFF. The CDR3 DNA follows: TGTGCCAGCAGTGGGCTAGCGGGAGAGCAGTTCTTC.

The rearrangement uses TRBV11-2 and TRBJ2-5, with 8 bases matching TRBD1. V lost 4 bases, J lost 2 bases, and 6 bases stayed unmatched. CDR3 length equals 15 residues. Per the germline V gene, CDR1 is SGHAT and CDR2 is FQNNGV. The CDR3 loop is CASSSPTGGQETQYF. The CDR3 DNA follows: TGTGCCAGCAGCTCGCCCACAGGGGGACAAGAGACCCAGTACTTC.

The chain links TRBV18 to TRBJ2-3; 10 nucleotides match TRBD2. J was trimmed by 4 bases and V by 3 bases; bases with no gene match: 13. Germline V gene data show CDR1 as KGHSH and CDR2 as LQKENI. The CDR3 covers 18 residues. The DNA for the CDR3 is TGTGCCAGCTCACCCGGAGCGGGGGGGGTGTTCGGCGCAGATACGCAGTATTTT. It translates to CASSPGAGGVFGADTQYF.